The 30 T cell receptor beta chains in this list originate from one sample, sequenced in a study of PD-1 blockade in classical Hodgkin lymphoma. Assay: immunoSEQ multiplex PCR; the TCRdb copy retains only in-frame clones and omits some. Of just under 100,000 clones listed, 80% to 85% are singletons. There was relapse after autologous stem cell transplantation in every patient, and there was variation in brentuximab vedotin exposure. Sequencing used peripheral blood mononuclear cells (PBMCs), obtained at baseline. Receptors were obtained from a human donor with classical Hodgkin lymphoma.

The rearrangement uses TRBV7-9 and TRBJ2-1, with 10 positions matching TRBD2. This CDR3 region has 16 residues. With 5 bases clipped from V and 5 bases from J, the junction kept 9 bases outside the gene matches. CDR1 and CDR2 from the germline V gene are SEHNR and FQNEAQ (reference sequence). The CDR3 DNA is TGTGCCAGCAGCGCCCCGACTAGCGGGCTCAACAATGAGCAGTTCTTC. Its protein product is CASSAPTSGLNNEQFF. Variable domain in full (rest from reference TRBV7-9 and TRBJ2-1): DTGVSQNPRHKITKRGQNVTFRCDPISEHNRLYWYRQTLGQGPEFLTYFQNEAQLEKSRLLSDRFSAERPKGSFSTLEIQRTEQGDSAMYLCASSAPTSGLNNEQFFGPGTRLTVL.

The chain combines TRBV5-4 with TRBJ2-2, with 7 bases matching TRBD2. The CDR3 contains 14 residues. From germline, CDR1 is SGHNT and CDR2 YYREEE (reference sequence). V shed 5 bases and J 6 bases; nucleotides not matched to a gene: 7. This chain's CDR3 is CASRTSSNSGELFF. As DNA, the CDR3 is TGTGCCAGCAGGACTAGCTCCAACTCCGGGGAGCTGTTTTTT.

The chain has TRBV10-3 and TRBJ2-3, with TRBD2 matching 7 bases. CDR3 length: 15 residues. V gave up 6 bases and J gave up 5 bases; unmatched junction bases: 11. Germline V gene data show CDR1 as ENHRY and CDR2 as SYGVKD. The CDR3: CAISPLARGGDTQYF. CDR3 nucleotide sequence: TGTGCCATCAGCCCACTAGCGCGCGGGGGAGATACGCAGTATTTT.

This chain connects TRBV6-1 to TRBJ1-5, with D hard to call. This CDR3 has 16 residues. V was cut by 1 base and J by 0 bases, with 10 bases left in between. Germline loops: CDR1 MNHNS, CDR2 SASEGT. The CDR3 spells CASSEESPYSNQPQHF. The CDR3 DNA is TGTGCCAGCAGTGAAGAGTCGCCCTATAGCAATCAGCCCCAGCATTTT.

This clone was seen a handful of times. CDR3 loop: CASSPTGEEKLFF. For the CDR3, the DNA is TGTGCCAGCAGCCCCACGGGGGAGGAAAAACTGTTTTTT. This chain links TRBV7-9 with TRBJ1-4, with D perhaps matching TRBD1 (5 bases). The CDR3 contains 13 residues. V lost 5 bases, J lost 8 bases, and 12 bases lay in between. Germline-derived CDR1 and CDR2 are SEHNR and FQNEAQ (reference sequence).

J is TRBJ2-7 and V is TRBV25-1, with 9 bases aligning to TRBD2. The CDR3 loop spans 13 amino acids. The J segment lost 6 bases and the V segment lost 8 bases, leaving 8 bases of the junction unmatched. The germline CDR1 and CDR2 sequences are MGHDK and SYGVNS. The CDR3 region is CASAASGIPEQYF. CDR3 DNA sequence: TGTGCCAGCGCGGCTAGCGGGATACCCGAGCAGTACTTC.

This chain links TRBV2 with TRBJ2-7, with TRBD1 identical over 9 bases. Germline CDR1 reads SNHLY; CDR2 reads FYNNEI. V was clipped by 6 bases and J by 2 bases; unmatched bases: 11. CDR3 length: 16 amino acids. The CDR3 sequence: CASRLLNRGQTYEQYF. The CDR3 region has the DNA TGTGCCAGCAGACTTCTAAACAGGGGGCAAACCTACGAGCAGTACTTC.

Concerning this clone: This sample also contains other DNA sequences that code for the same CDR3. This sequence joins TRBV9 and TRBJ2-5; D is tentatively TRBD1 or TRBD2 (6 bases each). Looked up from germline, CDR1 is SGDLS and CDR2 is YYNGEE. The CDR3 sequence is 16 residues long. V was cut by 0 bases and J by 0 bases, with 12 bases left in between. CDR3 sequence: CASSVGGAKYQETQYF. The CDR3 coding sequence is TGTGCCAGCAGCGTAGGGGGGGCGAAATACCAAGAGACCCAGTACTTC. Based on the CDR3 plus reference TRBV9 and TRBJ2-5, the full variable domain is DSGVTQTPKHLITATGQRVTLRCSPRSGDLSVYWYQQSLDQGLQFLIQYYNGEERAKGNILERFSAQQFPDLHSELNLSSLELGDSALYFCASSVGGAKYQETQYFGPGTRLLVL.

The gene calls are TRBV2 and TRBJ2-1; TRBD2 might be the D (6 bases). The CDR3 is made up of 14 amino acids. V was cut by 5 bases and J by 9 bases, with 17 bases left in between. The germline CDR1 and CDR2 sequences are SNHLY and FYNNEI. The CDR3 region has the DNA TGTGCCAGCAGTTCTGCCGGGACTCCTAGTGAGCAGTTCTTC. Its protein is CASSSAGTPSEQFF.

V is TRBV9 and J is TRBJ2-2; 12 bases line up with TRBD2. The J segment lost 0 bases and the V segment lost 7 bases, leaving 7 bases of the junction unmatched. The CDR3 is 17 residues long. Germline values: CDR1 SGDLS, CDR2 YYNGEE. The CDR3 here is CASGTSGRDANTGELFF. The DNA for the CDR3 is TGTGCCAGCGGGACTAGCGGGCGTGACGCGAACACCGGGGAGCTGTTTTTT.

The chain couples TRBV9 to TRBJ1-3, with 7 positions matching TRBD1. From germline, CDR1 is SGDLS and CDR2 YYNGEE. CDR3 length: 17 amino acids. V shed 5 bases, J shed 0 bases, and the junction held 11 bases outside the gene matches. The CDR3 DNA reads as TGTGCCAGCAGTACCGGGACAGCGATCACCTCTGGAAACACCATATATTTT. The encoded protein is CASSTGTAITSGNTIYF.

The rearrangement joins TRBV5-1 to TRBJ2-5; D possibly uses TRBD1 or TRBD2 (7 bases each). V gave up 0 bases and J gave up 1 base, with 16 bases separating them. The CDR3 loop spans 17 amino acids. The germline CDR1 and CDR2 sequences are SGHRS and YFSETQ. The CDR3 protein is CASSLAGGTAFQETQYF. The CDR3 DNA reads as TGCGCCAGCAGCTTGGCCGGGGGGACAGCTTTCCAAGAGACCCAGTACTTC.

This rearrangement joins TRBV7-2 to TRBJ2-5; D call uncertain. CDR1 is SGHTA, CDR2 FQGNSA, per germline. The CDR3 is 11 amino acids. V was pared by 2 bases and J by 7 bases, with 5 bases between. The CDR3 DNA sequence: TGTGCCAGCAGCTTATACGGGACCCAGTACTTC. Its protein product is CASSLYGTQYF.

The CDR3 DNA reads as TGTGCCAGCAGCCTCCTCCCGCGAGTTAGGGATACGCAGTATTTT. This encodes CASSLLPRVRDTQYF. V is TRBV7-2 and J is TRBJ2-3; D uncertain. The CDR3 is 15 residues long. Looked up from germline, CDR1 is SGHTA and CDR2 is FQGNSA. V was trimmed by 5 bases and J by 6 bases, leaving 18 bases between them.

The rearrangement links TRBV2 to TRBJ2-2; D is uncertain. The CDR3 contains 14 residues. V lost 0 bases, J lost 6 bases, and 8 bases lay in between. Germline V gene lookup returns CDR1 SNHLY and CDR2 FYNNEI. The CDR3: CASSEAALSGELFF. DNA for the CDR3: TGTGCCAGCAGTGAAGCGGCCCTTTCCGGGGAGCTGTTTTTT. The whole variable domain, remainder taken from reference TRBV2 and TRBJ2-2, is EPEVTQTPSHQVTQMGQEVILRCVPISNHLYFYWYRQILGQKVEFLVSFYNNEISEKSEIFDDQFSVERPDGSNFTLKIRSTKLEDSAMYFCASSEAALSGELFFGEGSRLTVL.

The V and J genes are TRBV6-5 and TRBJ1-5; D perhaps matches TRBD1 (6 bases). Deletions cut 6 bases from V and 4 bases from J, with 16 bases between. The CDR3 runs to 15 residues. Germline CDR1 and CDR2: MNHEY and SVGAGI. In DNA form, the CDR3 reads TGTGCCAGCAGCCCTAAGGGGGGGTGGAATCAGCCCCAGCATTTT. It yields the protein CASSPKGGWNQPQHF.

The chain uses TRBV5-6 and TRBJ1-5, with D hard to call. Germline CDR1 and CDR2: SGHDT and YYEEEE. Trimming took 2 bases from V and 3 from J, leaving 12 bases between them. The CDR3 loop spans 15 amino acids. The CDR3 region has the DNA TGTGCCAGCAGCTTTTTCAAAGGATTCAATCAGCCCCAGCATTTT. Translation: CASSFFKGFNQPQHF. Based on the CDR3 plus reference TRBV5-6 and TRBJ1-5, the full variable domain is DAGVTQSPTHLIKTRGQQVTLRCSPKSGHDTVSWYQQALGQGPQFIFQYYEEEERQRGNFPDRFSGHQFPNYSSELNVNALLLGDSALYLCASSFFKGFNQPQHFGDGTRLSIL.

J is TRBJ2-3 and V is TRBV6-6, with D uncertain. CDR1 and CDR2 (germline): MNHNY, SVGAGI (reference sequence). This CDR3 spans 12 amino acids. V was cut by 5 bases and J by 6 bases, with 9 bases left in between. The CDR3: CASSQGTDTQYF. The CDR3, as DNA: TGTGCCAGCAGTCAAGGTACGGATACGCAGTATTTT.

For the CDR3, the DNA is TGCGCCAGCAGCCTTTTGGACAGGGTCTTTGGTGAAGCTTTCTTT. Its translation: CASSLLDRVFGEAFF. The genes are TRBV4-1 and TRBJ1-1, with 8 nucleotides matching TRBD1. This CDR3 spans 15 amino acids. V lost 4 bases, J lost 7 bases, and 11 bases stayed unmatched. Looked up from germline, CDR1 is MGHRA and CDR2 is YSYEKL.

V and J are TRBV25-1 and TRBJ1-1; D possibly corresponds to TRBD1 (5 bases). CDR3 length: 14 residues. Germline CDR1 reads MGHDK; CDR2 reads SYGVNS. V was shortened by 1 base and J by 7 bases, with 13 bases between the two germline ends. The CDR3 sequence: CASSEWRGGGEAFF. The CDR3 nucleotides are TGTGCCAGCAGTGAATGGCGGGGGGGAGGTGAAGCTTTCTTT.

The CDR3 region is CASSYSGRREDTQYF. The CDR3, as DNA: TGTGCCAGCAGCTACAGCGGGAGGAGGGAGGATACGCAGTATTTT. The chain joins TRBV7-9 to TRBJ2-3; 9 bases match TRBD2. Germline V gene data show CDR1 as SEHNR and CDR2 as FQNEAQ (reference sequence). Germline trimming cut 4 bases from V and 6 bases from J; bases unmatched to any gene: 8. The CDR3 sequence is 15 residues long.

The rearrangement links TRBV10-3 to TRBJ2-2; 9 bases align to TRBD1. Trimming cost V 0 bases and J 7 bases; bases outside gene matches: 12. In germline, CDR1 is ENHRY, CDR2 SYGVKD. The CDR3 covers 18 residues. The CDR3 region is CAISESFVTGGLDGELFF. The DNA for the CDR3 is TGTGCCATCAGTGAGTCGTTCGTGACAGGGGGGCTGGACGGGGAGCTGTTTTTT.

CDR3 residues: CSAGLAGVSYEQYF. The DNA for the CDR3 is TGCAGCGCAGGACTAGCGGGAGTCTCCTACGAGCAGTACTTC. This sequence joins TRBV29-1 and TRBJ2-7; 13 bases are a match to TRBD2. This CDR3 is 14 amino acids long. V lost 7 bases, J lost 0 bases, and 3 bases stayed unmatched. Germline loops: CDR1 SQVTM, CDR2 ANQGSEA.

This clone was picked up one time. This sequence joins TRBV6-5 and TRBJ2-5, with 7 nucleotides matching TRBD2. V lost 3 bases and J lost 3; bases outside the gene matches: 7. The CDR3 runs to 15 residues. The V gene's germline CDR1 is MNHEY and CDR2 SVGAGI. CDR3 DNA sequence: TGTGCCAGCAGTTATATGTCGGGGGGAGAAGAGACCCAGTACTTC. Protein: CASSYMSGGEETQYF.

This clone came up a few times. The chain uses TRBV18 and TRBJ2-3; D not resolved. Trimming took off 3 bases at V and 2 bases at J, with 12 bases between the two ends. CDR3 size: 15 residues. Germline CDR1 and CDR2: KGHSH and LQKENI. CDR3 nucleotide sequence: TGTGCCAGCTCACCTCTTAACGACCACACAGATACGCAGTATTTT. Translating it yields CASSPLNDHTDTQYF.

This clone was seen more than once but under ten times. The CDR3, as DNA: TGTGCCAGCAGCGGTCCAGGGGGGACGGATGGCTACACCTTC. Residues: CASSGPGGTDGYTF. The chain couples TRBV9 to TRBJ1-2, with TRBD1 identical over 7 bases. Germline assignment: CDR1 SGDLS and CDR2 YYNGEE. V shed 3 bases, J shed 6 bases, and the junction held 8 bases outside the gene matches. The CDR3 is 14 residues long.

In its sample, this clone was seen once. The J gene is TRBJ2-5, the V gene TRBV7-7, with D unclear. The CDR3 sequence is 14 residues long. Germline V gene lookup returns CDR1 SSHAT and CDR2 FNYEAQ (reference sequence). V lost 3 bases and J 5 bases, leaving 13 bases between the germline ends. CDR3 protein: CASSLGMRGETQYF. The CDR3 DNA reads TGTGCCAGCAGCTTGGGAATGCGTGGGGAGACCCAGTACTTC.

This CDR3 is CASSPVNRGSSYNEQFF. DNA of the CDR3: TGCGCCAGCAGCCCCGTAAACAGGGGAAGCTCCTACAATGAGCAGTTCTTC. The chain employs TRBV5-1 and TRBJ2-1; 7 bases fit TRBD1. The junction had 10 bases not matched to a gene; V was cut back by 4 bases and J by 0 bases. In germline, CDR1 is SGHRS, CDR2 YFSETQ. The CDR3 has 17 residues.

The chain combines TRBV10-3 with TRBJ2-7, with D perhaps TRBD1 (6 bases). CDR1 ENHRY and CDR2 SYGVKD come from the germline V gene. Trimming took off 6 bases at V and 6 bases at J, with 15 bases between the two ends. The CDR3 has 13 amino acids. The CDR3 region is CAISPGTIGEQYF. As DNA, the CDR3 is TGTGCCATCAGCCCCGGGACAATAGGCGAGCAGTACTTC.

The rearrangement joins TRBV9 to TRBJ2-7; a possible D gene is TRBD2 (5 bases). V was shortened by 4 bases and J by 3 bases, with 14 bases between the two germline ends. CDR1 is SGDLS and CDR2 is YYNGEE in the germline V gene. The CDR3 runs 14 residues. CDR3 bases: TGTGCCAGCAGCCCATGGGAGCTGGGCTACGAGCAGTACTTC. Protein sequence: CASSPWELGYEQYF.